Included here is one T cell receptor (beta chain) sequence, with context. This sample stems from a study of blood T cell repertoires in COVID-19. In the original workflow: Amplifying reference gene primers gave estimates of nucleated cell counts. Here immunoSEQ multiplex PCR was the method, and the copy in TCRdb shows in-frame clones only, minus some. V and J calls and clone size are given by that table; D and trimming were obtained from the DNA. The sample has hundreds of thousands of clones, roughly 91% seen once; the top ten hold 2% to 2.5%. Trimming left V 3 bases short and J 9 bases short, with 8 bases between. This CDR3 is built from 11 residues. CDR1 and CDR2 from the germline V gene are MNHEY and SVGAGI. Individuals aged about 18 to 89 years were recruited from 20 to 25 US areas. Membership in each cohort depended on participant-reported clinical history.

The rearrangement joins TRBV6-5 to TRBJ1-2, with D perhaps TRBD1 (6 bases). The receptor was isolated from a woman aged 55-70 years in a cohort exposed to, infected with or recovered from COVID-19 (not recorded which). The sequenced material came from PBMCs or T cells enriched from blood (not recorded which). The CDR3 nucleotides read TGTGCCAGCAGTTATCAGGGGAGCTACACCTTC. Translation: CASSYQGSYTF.